This T cell receptor beta chain was captured in a study of blood T cell repertoires in COVID-19 (dated by TCRdb to the early 2020s). Looking at the study overall: Collaborator samples came from the United States, Italy and Spain and covered acute and convalescent phases of COVID-19. The repertoires were made available in a free public database intended to serve as a resource for research on the immune response to SARS-CoV-2. The samples were drawn from two sources: the first 160 participants of the ongoing ImmuneRACE study, and 1,200 or so subjects contributed by 6 global collaborators. The material from the prospective study consisted of cDNA or gDNA derived from T cells, B-cell-depleted T cells, or PBMCs. The dataset comprised deeply sampled blood TCRbeta repertoires from subjects exposed to, actively infected with, or recovered from COVID-19. Where available, HLA class I and class II types were obtained from metadata supplied by the sample provider rather than from assay-based typing. Sample metadata almost always included a de-identified subject ID, COVID-19 status, age in years and sex. General findings and caveats noted by the study authors: The amount of clinical and demographic metadata varied by source and participant and was provided uncurated.

Whole blood was collected in K2EDTA tubes by collaborating institutions according to the institutions' own protocols. For TCRbeta analysis, collaborators shipped samples as frozen whole blood, isolated PBMCs, or DNA extracted from either of those sample types. Between the V and J ends, shortened by 5 bases and 0 bases respectively, the junction contains 11 bases. The CDR3 runs 14 amino acids, cysteine and phenylalanine included. Of all the DNA, just the CDR3 is kept, 42 bases in frame from base 1. The CDR1 and CDR2 encoded by the germline V gene are SGHDT and YYEEEE. The immunoSEQ Assay, a bias-controlled multiplex PCR, was used to amplify TCRbeta CDR3 regions from genomic DNA. Per the authors' processing: Within the assay, amplification of reference gene primers was used to estimate how many nucleated cells each sample contained. To quantify the absolute abundance of each unique TCRbeta CDR3 rearrangement, sequence reads were collapsed and filtered. For each sample, productive Simpson clonality was calculated by taking the square root of Simpson's diversity index across productive rearrangements. TCRdb mirrors the immuneACCESS table, restricted to in-frame sequences. Some clones are absent from its copies; in checked studies, under half trace to an unresolved V gene, and the reason for the others is unknown. The DNA gave D and trimming, while V, J and clone size come from that table. In this sample the table shows about 67,000 clones, approximately 87% of which occur a single time. The ten largest account for 5% to 6.5% of the sample.

Notes on this clone: No cognate antigen has been identified for it. The input lacks base qualities; no much larger clone sits a single base away.

The chain is encoded by TRBV5-6 joined to TRBJ1-2; TRBD1 is perhaps the D gene, given 6 matching bases. This receptor was identified in a man between 50 and 59 years old with active COVID-19. Sequenced: peripheral blood. The sequenced DNA is TGTGCCAGCAGAGATCGGACAGCTAACTATGGCTACACCTTC. Its product reads: CASRDRTANYGYTF. Full variable domain (CDR3 extended with the reference TRBV5-6 and TRBJ1-2 proteins): DAGVTQSPTHLIKTRGQQVTLRCSPKSGHDTVSWYQQALGQGPQFIFQYYEEEERQRGNFPDRFSGHQFPNYSSELNVNALLLGDSALYLCASRDRTANYGYTFGSGTRLTVV.